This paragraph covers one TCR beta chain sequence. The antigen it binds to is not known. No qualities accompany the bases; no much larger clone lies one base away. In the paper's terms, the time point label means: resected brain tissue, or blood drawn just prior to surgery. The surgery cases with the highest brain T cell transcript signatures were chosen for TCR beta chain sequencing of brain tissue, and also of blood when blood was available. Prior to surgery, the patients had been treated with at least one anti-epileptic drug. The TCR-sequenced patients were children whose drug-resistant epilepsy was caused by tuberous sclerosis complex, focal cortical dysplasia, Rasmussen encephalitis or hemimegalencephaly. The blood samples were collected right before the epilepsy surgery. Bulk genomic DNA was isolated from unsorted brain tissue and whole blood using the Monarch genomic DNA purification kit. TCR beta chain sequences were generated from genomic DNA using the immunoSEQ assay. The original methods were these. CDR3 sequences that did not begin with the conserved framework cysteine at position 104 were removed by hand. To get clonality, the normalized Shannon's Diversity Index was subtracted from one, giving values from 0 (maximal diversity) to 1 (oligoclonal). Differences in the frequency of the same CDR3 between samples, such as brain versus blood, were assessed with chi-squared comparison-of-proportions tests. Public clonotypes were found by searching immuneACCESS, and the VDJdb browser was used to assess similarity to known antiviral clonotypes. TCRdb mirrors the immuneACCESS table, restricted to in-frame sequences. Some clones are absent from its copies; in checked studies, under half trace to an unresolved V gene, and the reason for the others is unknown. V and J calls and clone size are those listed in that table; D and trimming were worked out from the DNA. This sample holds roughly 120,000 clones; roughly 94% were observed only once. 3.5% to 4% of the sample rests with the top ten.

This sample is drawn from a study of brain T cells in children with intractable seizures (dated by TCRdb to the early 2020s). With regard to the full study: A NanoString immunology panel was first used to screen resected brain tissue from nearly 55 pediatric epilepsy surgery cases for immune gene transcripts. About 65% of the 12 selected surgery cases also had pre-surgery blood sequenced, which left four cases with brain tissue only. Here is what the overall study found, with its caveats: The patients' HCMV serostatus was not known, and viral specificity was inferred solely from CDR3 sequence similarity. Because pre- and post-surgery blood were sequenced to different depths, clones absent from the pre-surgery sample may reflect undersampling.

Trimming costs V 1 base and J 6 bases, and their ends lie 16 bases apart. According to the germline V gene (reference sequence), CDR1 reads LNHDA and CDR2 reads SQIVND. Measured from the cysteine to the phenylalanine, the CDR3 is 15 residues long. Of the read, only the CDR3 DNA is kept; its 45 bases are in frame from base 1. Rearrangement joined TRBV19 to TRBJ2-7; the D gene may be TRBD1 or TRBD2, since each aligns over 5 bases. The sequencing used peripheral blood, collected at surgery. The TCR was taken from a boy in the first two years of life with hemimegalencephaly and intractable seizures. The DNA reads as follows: TGTGCCAGTAGTATAGTTGGCCCGGGGCCAGGCGAGCAGTACTTC. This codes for CASSIVGPGPGEQYF.